This T cell receptor beta chain was found in a study of CD8 T cells in Susac syndrome. TEMRA cells were enriched by FACS, and CD4+ and CD8+ T cells were negatively isolated. An input of roughly 0.5 to 1 ug of RNA was subjected to reverse transcription using random hexamers. The immunoSEQ assay covered 54 Vbeta and 13 Jbeta segments for CDR3. One entry per CDR3 protein, called by TCRdb with MiXCR from the immunoSEQ multiplex PCR reads. The table records 250,000 to 350,000 distinct CDR3 sequences, 92% of them present only once. Trimming took 6 bases from V and 4 from J; bases not matched to a gene: 17. Germline lookup yields CDR1 LNHDA and CDR2 SQIVND (reference sequence). The CDR3 covers 18 residues.

Sequencing was performed on CD4+ T cells from PBMCs. This rearrangement joins TRBV19 to TRBJ2-2, with 7 nucleotides matching TRBD2. The receptor was derived from a human donor with multiple sclerosis. The CDR3 sequence is CASRDLAVFTSVTGELFF. For the CDR3, the DNA is TGTGCCAGTAGGGATCTAGCGGTTTTTACATCGGTCACCGGGGAGCTGTTTTTT.